Sequencing of this T cell receptor (beta chain) was carried out in a study of cytomegalovirus exposure and HLA in healthy donors. V shed 0 bases and J shed 5 bases, with 8 bases lying between them. The CDR3 totals 13 residues. Germline values: CDR1 WNHNN, CDR2 SYGVQD (reference sequence). The PCR was carried out with 60 Vbeta primers and 13 Jbeta primers. Data came from immunoSEQ multiplex PCR; TCRdb stores just in-frame clones and leaves some out. This sample's table has roughly 200,000 clones. The rearrangement links TRBV10-1 to TRBJ2-7; D is unclear. The TCR comes from a girl aged 2-10 years in good health and CMV-seropositive. Specimen: PBMCs. The CDR3 loop reads CASSESPADEQYF. The DNA of the CDR3 is TGCGCCAGCAGTGAGTCACCGGCGGACGAGCAGTACTTC.